The next 13 T cell receptor beta chains were all read from a single sample in a study of blood T cell repertoires in COVID-19. TCRdb's table, derived via immunoSEQ multiplex PCR, lists solely in-frame clones and lacks some. The data hold about 39,000 clones, with approximately 81% observed a single time. Sequenced sample: peripheral blood. Receptors originate from a man between 60 and 70 years old in a cohort sampled during active COVID-19.

This sequence joins TRBV4-1 and TRBJ2-2; no clear D. Trimming removed 4 bases from V and 5 bases from J, with 11 bases in between. The CDR3 has 14 amino acids. Germline-derived CDR1 and CDR2 are MGHRA and YSYEKL. The CDR3: CASSPLAVTGELFF. CDR3 DNA: TGCGCCAGCAGCCCATTGGCGGTGACCGGGGAGCTGTTTTTT.

The chain links TRBV7-9 to TRBJ2-3; 7 nucleotides agree with TRBD2. The CDR3 extends over 16 amino acids. Germline-derived CDR1 and CDR2 are SEHNR and FQNEAQ (reference sequence). The V and J ends lost 6 bases and 0 bases, in that order; junction bases with no gene match: 9. The CDR3 DNA sequence: TGTGCCAGCAGTTCCCTGGGTAGCGGGAGCACAGATACGCAGTATTTT. Its protein is CASSSLGSGSTDTQYF.

V usage is TRBV27 and J usage is TRBJ1-2; 7 positions match TRBD1. This CDR3 is 15 amino acids long. Trimming took 8 bases from V and 3 from J; bases not matched to a gene: 12. Per germline, CDR1 MNHEY and CDR2 SMNVEV (reference sequence). In nucleotides, the CDR3 is TGTGCCAGCGGGGACAGACCGGCGCTTTACTATGGCTACACCTTC. Translation gives CASGDRPALYYGYTF.

This chain uses TRBV6-5 with TRBJ2-1, with TRBD1 matching over 7 bases. The CDR3 spans 16 residues. V trimming: 2 bases; J trimming: 7 bases; junction bases outside the gene matches: 11. CDR1 and CDR2 (germline): MNHEY, SVGAGI. CDR3: CASSYTRDRTTNEQFF. The CDR3 DNA reads as TGTGCCAGCAGTTACACCCGGGACAGAACAACGAATGAGCAGTTCTTC.

This chain links TRBV18 with TRBJ2-7; 8 bases fit TRBD1. Germline V CDR1 and CDR2: KGHSH, LQKENI. CDR3 size: 14 residues. The V segment lost 3 bases and the J segment 3 bases; nucleotides outside the gene matches: 4. This chain's CDR3 is CASSPGQARYEQYF. Here the CDR3 DNA reads TGTGCCAGCTCACCGGGACAGGCTCGCTACGAGCAGTACTTC.

J is TRBJ2-2 and V is TRBV5-1, with D perhaps TRBD1 (5 bases). CDR3 length: 15 residues. The V gene's germline CDR1 is SGHRS and CDR2 YFSETQ. Trimming pared 0 bases from V and 7 bases from J, leaving 13 bases between. The CDR3 DNA reads as TGCGCCAGCAGCTTGGTTCAGGGATATGGCGGGGAGCTGTTTTTT. Translated, it gives CASSLVQGYGGELFF.

This chain joins TRBV7-9 and TRBJ1-3; D gene unclear. The ends were cut back, 6 bases at V and 0 bases at J, with 12 bases in the middle. From germline, CDR1 is SEHNR and CDR2 FQNEAQ (reference sequence). CDR3 length equals 15 residues. CDR3 coding DNA: TGTGCCAGCAGTCCAGGTGCCTCCTCTGGAAACACCATATATTTT. Amino acid sequence: CASSPGASSGNTIYF.

This chain links TRBV25-1 with TRBJ1-1; D is unclear. Trimming shortened V by 11 bases and J by 3 bases, and 4 bases separated the two germline ends. Germline V gene lookup returns CDR1 MGHDK and CDR2 SYGVNS. The CDR3 covers 9 residues. CDR3 in DNA: TGTGCCGGAGACACTGAAGCTTTCTTT. Protein: CAGDTEAFF. Drawing the rest from reference TRBV25-1 and TRBJ1-1, the complete variable domain is EADIYQTPRYLVIGTGKKITLECSQTMGHDKMYWYQQDPGMELHLIHYSYGVNSTEKGDLSSESTVSRIRTEHFPLTLESARPSHTSQYLCAGDTEAFFGQGTRLTVV.

This chain links TRBV5-1 with TRBJ2-6; 16 bases map to TRBD2. Germline V gene lookup returns CDR1 SGHRS and CDR2 YFSETQ. The CDR3 extends over 18 amino acids. Trimming took 4 bases from V and 1 from J; bases not matched to a gene: 2. Here the CDR3 reads CASSKGLAGGSGANVLTF. The CDR3 nucleotides read TGCGCCAGCAGCAAGGGACTAGCGGGAGGGTCTGGGGCCAACGTCCTGACTTTC.

Only a few counts were recorded for this clone. The V gene is TRBV9, the J gene TRBJ1-1, with 7 nucleotides matching TRBD1. The V segment lost 0 bases and the J segment 0 bases; nucleotides outside the gene matches: 5. This CDR3 has 16 amino acids. CDR1 and CDR2 (germline): SGDLS, YYNGEE. CDR3 amino acids: CASSVEEGQMNTEAFF. The CDR3, as DNA: TGTGCCAGCAGCGTAGAAGAGGGACAGATGAACACTGAAGCTTTCTTT.

The chain links TRBV12-3 or TRBV12-4 to TRBJ2-7; 7 nucleotides align to TRBD2. The CDR3 extends over 13 amino acids. V was pared by 6 bases and J by 1 base, with 3 bases of the junction left unmatched. In nucleotides, the CDR3 is TGTGCCAGCAGGCCCGGGGGGTCCTACGAGCAGTACTTC. Translating it yields CASRPGGSYEQYF.

The gene calls are TRBV27 and TRBJ1-6; 10 bases match TRBD1. Per the germline V gene, CDR1 is MNHEY and CDR2 is SMNVEV (reference sequence). V was pared by 1 base and J by 9 bases, with 6 bases of the junction left unmatched. The CDR3 runs 16 residues. CDR3 nucleotide sequence: TGTGCCAGCAGTTTATGGGTGGGACAGGGGAGTTCACCCCTCCACTTT. Encoded protein: CASSLWVGQGSSPLHF.

The chain couples TRBV27 to TRBJ2-1; TRBD2 matches at 9 bases. The CDR3 runs to 13 residues. V gave up 6 bases and J gave up 6 bases; unmatched junction bases: 3. Germline V CDR1 and CDR2: MNHEY, SMNVEV (reference sequence). The CDR3 DNA sequence: TGTGCCAGCAGCTCGGGACTAGCCAATGAGCAGTTCTTC. This encodes CASSSGLANEQFF.